This TCR beta chain emerged from a study of T cell changes during pregnancy in multiple sclerosis. CDR3 length: 15 residues. V lost 0 bases and J lost 5; bases outside the gene matches: 2. Germline assignment: CDR1 SGHDN and CDR2 FVKESK. TCRdb's table, derived via immunoSEQ multiplex PCR, lists solely in-frame clones and lacks some. The profile shows tens of thousands of clones, around 93% of them singletons. The sequence came from a female donor with multiple sclerosis, enrolled in a pregnancy study. The sequences come from peripheral blood, collected in the second trimester of pregnancy. This chain joins TRBV14 and TRBJ1-5; 9 nucleotides align to TRBD1. The CDR3 DNA sequence: TGTGCCAGCAGCCAAGAAGGGACAGGGCATCAGCCCCAGCATTTT. Translation: CASSQEGTGHQPQHF.